These 11 T cell receptor beta chains were all obtained from the same sample, sequenced in a study of T cell repertoires and HLA-DP antigens. TCRdb keeps only in-frame clones here, not all; method: immunoSEQ multiplex PCR. The sample contains about 73,000 clones, around 80% of which appear only once. The antigens these receptors bind are not known. The sequenced material came from CD4+ T cells from PBMCs. The source is a man aged 55 to 70 in good health and CMV-seronegative.

This chain joins TRBV4-2 and TRBJ1-1, with D unresolved. Germline lookup yields CDR1 LGHNA and CDR2 YNFKEQ. The CDR3 has 17 residues. Trimming took off 1 base at V and 4 bases at J, with 19 bases between the two ends. This CDR3 reads CASSQGPSINAGTEAFF. The CDR3 region has the DNA TGTGCCAGCAGCCAAGGGCCCTCTATAAACGCGGGCACTGAAGCTTTCTTT.

A few counts support this clone. The chain uses TRBV27 and TRBJ1-5, with 8 nucleotides matching TRBD1. The CDR3 loop spans 14 amino acids. The germline gives CDR1 MNHEY, CDR2 SMNVEV (reference sequence). The V and J ends lost 4 bases and 5 bases, in that order; junction bases with no gene match: 4. This CDR3 is CASSWTGRDQPQHF. DNA for the CDR3: TGTGCCAGCAGTTGGACAGGGAGGGATCAGCCCCAGCATTTT.

This chain uses TRBV7-2 with TRBJ1-2, with D possibly being TRBD1 (6 bases). From germline, CDR1 is SGHTA and CDR2 FQGNSA. Trimming stripped 0 bases from V and 2 bases from J, with 10 bases between. CDR3 length: 15 residues. CDR3 DNA: TGTGCCAGCAGCTTAGCGACAGGCCTGAACTATGGCTACACCTTC. It translates to CASSLATGLNYGYTF.

The V call is TRBV4-1, the J call TRBJ2-7; D may correspond to TRBD1 or TRBD2 (5 bases each). Trimming took 1 base from V and 0 from J, leaving 10 bases between them. The CDR3 is 15 residues long. Germline V gene lookup returns CDR1 MGHRA and CDR2 YSYEKL. Written as DNA, the CDR3 is TGCGCCAGCAGCCAAGCACGGGACCCCTCCTACGAGCAGTACTTC. This codes for CASSQARDPSYEQYF.

The chain couples TRBV14 to TRBJ1-5; D might be TRBD1 (6 bases). V lost 4 bases to trimming and J lost 2 bases, with 27 bases between them. The V gene's germline CDR1 is SGHDN and CDR2 FVKESK. The CDR3 consists of 20 residues. For the CDR3, the DNA is TGTGCCAGCAGCCGAATGTTCGGACAGCGACAGGAGGTGGGCAATCAGCCCCAGCATTTT. Amino acids: CASSRMFGQRQEVGNQPQHF.

J is TRBJ1-6 and V is TRBV4-1, with 9 bases matching TRBD1. From germline, CDR1 is MGHRA and CDR2 YSYEKL. With 0 bases clipped from V and 7 bases from J, the junction kept 4 bases outside the gene matches. CDR3 length: 16 amino acids. In DNA form, the CDR3 reads TGCGCCAGCAGCCAAGATCGGGGACAGGGAAATTCACCCCTCCACTTT. It encodes CASSQDRGQGNSPLHF.

The chain employs TRBV19 and TRBJ1-2; 8 bases match TRBD1. Germline V gene data show CDR1 as LNHDA and CDR2 as SQIVND (reference sequence). V lost 4 bases and J lost 2; bases outside the gene matches: 6. The CDR3 contains 15 residues. The CDR3 DNA sequence: TGTGCCAGTAGTAGGCCGGGACAGGAAAACTATGGCTACACCTTC. Protein sequence: CASSRPGQENYGYTF. The full variable domain, rest sourced from reference TRBV19 and TRBJ1-2, is DGGITQSPKYLFRKEGQNVTLSCEQNLNHDAMYWYRQDPGQGLRLIYYSQIVNDFQKGDIAEGYSVSREKKESFPLTVTSAQKNPTAFYLCASSRPGQENYGYTFGSGTRLTVV.

The V call is TRBV5-1, the J call TRBJ2-2; 13 bases line up with TRBD2. The germline CDR1 and CDR2 sequences are SGHRS and YFSETQ. The CDR3 is made up of 17 amino acids. V shed 4 bases and J 4 bases; nucleotides not matched to a gene: 7. The CDR3 loop is CASSGGTSGVVTGELFF. CDR3 coding DNA: TGCGCCAGCAGCGGCGGGACTAGCGGGGTCGTCACCGGGGAGCTGTTTTTT.

This clone showed up just a few times. The CDR3 protein is CASSGARAEKLFF. CDR3 nucleotides: TGCGCCAGCAGCGGGGCCAGGGCTGAAAAACTGTTTTTT. This rearrangement joins TRBV5-1 to TRBJ1-4; D perhaps matches TRBD1 (5 bases). Trimming shortened V by 4 bases and J by 7 bases, and 11 bases separated the two germline ends. The CDR3 runs to 13 residues. Germline V lookup: CDR1 SGHRS, CDR2 YFSETQ.

This clone was observed a few times. This rearrangement joins TRBV7-2 to TRBJ1-1; D ambiguous. Germline V gene data show CDR1 as SGHTA and CDR2 as FQGNSA. This CDR3 region has 14 residues. V lost 0 bases to trimming and J lost 6 bases, with 11 bases between them. This chain's CDR3 is CASSLATRPPEAFF. CDR3 coding DNA: TGTGCCAGCAGCTTAGCGACCAGGCCCCCTGAAGCTTTCTTT.

The V gene is TRBV7-9, the J gene TRBJ1-2; D perhaps matches TRBD1 (5 bases). The germline V gene encodes CDR1 SEHNR and CDR2 FQNEAQ (reference sequence). The CDR3 extends over 11 amino acids. V was cut by 8 bases and J by 7 bases, with 11 bases left in between. CDR3 protein: CASGLGVGYTF. The DNA for the CDR3 is TGTGCCAGCGGACTAGGGGTTGGCTACACCTTC.